Sequencing of this TCR beta chain was carried out in a study of cytomegalovirus exposure and HLA in healthy donors. Clones were read by immunoSEQ multiplex PCR, and TCRdb kept only the in-frame ones, dropping some. The sample has approximately 300,000 clones, approximately 86% seen once. The CDR3 is made up of 15 amino acids. CDR1 and CDR2 from the germline V gene are MNHEY and SVGAGI. V lost 7 bases and J lost 3, with 15 bases in between. The chain carries TRBV6-5 and TRBJ2-2; no clear D gene. Source material: PBMCs. This receptor was obtained from a woman in her thirties in good health and CMV-seropositive. CDR3 DNA: TGTGCCAGCAAGAGAGGTCCAGGATACACCGGGGAGCTGTTTTTT. It codes for CASKRGPGYTGELFF.